The next 6 T cell receptor beta chains were all read from a single sample in a study of blood T cell repertoires in COVID-19 (TCRdb year 2020). Library preparation was by the immunoSEQ multiplex PCR assay. As stored in TCRdb, this immuneACCESS dataset retains in-frame rearrangements with V and J assigned. A fraction of the clones does not appear; measured against another copy, unresolved V genes explain less than half of the discrepancy, and the remainder lacks a known reason. The sample table contains some 26,000 clones; only one count was recorded for roughly 90% of them. Of the sample, less than 3.5% falls within the top ten clones. Sample: peripheral blood. All receptors come from a human donor in a cohort sampled during active COVID-19.

V gene TRBV5-1 combines with J gene TRBJ2-7; 10 bases line up with TRBD1. Trimming cost V 0 bases and J 7 bases; bases outside gene matches: 7. This CDR3 spans 15 amino acids. Germline V gene sequence: CDR1 SGHRS, CDR2 YFSETQ. Here the CDR3 DNA reads TGCGCCAGCAGCTTGGGCGGGACAGGGGACTTGGAGCAGTACTTC. This gives the protein CASSLGGTGDLEQYF.

The chain joins TRBV7-6 to TRBJ2-2, with D tentatively TRBD1 (5 bases). The CDR3 is made up of 15 amino acids. Germline V gene data show CDR1 as SGHVS and CDR2 as FNYEAQ. The V gene lost 5 bases and the J gene lost 7 bases, with 17 bases spanning the gap. The CDR3 reads CASSAPEGAFGELFF. The CDR3 DNA sequence: TGTGCCAGCAGCGCTCCTGAAGGGGCGTTCGGGGAGCTGTTTTTT.

The chain has TRBV27 and TRBJ2-3, with 13 bases aligning to TRBD2. With 6 bases clipped from V and 6 bases from J, the junction kept 6 bases outside the gene matches. This CDR3 is 15 amino acids long. Germline V CDR1 and CDR2: MNHEY, SMNVEV (reference sequence). The CDR3 bases are TGTGCCAGCAGAACCTTGACTAGCGGGGGGGATACGCAGTATTTT. This codes for CASRTLTSGGDTQYF.

V gene TRBV6-1 combines with J gene TRBJ2-7, with no clear D. Per germline, CDR1 MNHNS and CDR2 SASEGT. This CDR3 has 12 amino acids. V was trimmed by 2 bases and J by 4 bases, leaving 6 bases between them. The CDR3 DNA follows: TGTGCCAGCAGTGAAAGCGTATACGAGCAGTACTTC. It specifies CASSESVYEQYF.

This clone has just one count. The J gene is TRBJ1-2, the V gene TRBV3-1 (or the pseudogene TRBV3-2), with 7 bases identical to TRBD1. The V gene's germline CDR1 is LGHDT and CDR2 YNNKEL (reference sequence). The CDR3 runs 13 residues. Trimming took 5 bases from V and 4 from J; bases not matched to a gene: 4. The CDR3 DNA sequence: TGTGCCAGCAGCACGGACAGGACCTATGGCTACACCTTC. It specifies CASSTDRTYGYTF.

This clone has only one observation. V and J are TRBV27 and TRBJ2-1, with TRBD1 identical over 10 bases. Germline V gives CDR1 MNHEY, CDR2 SMNVEV (reference sequence). The trim removed 3 bases at V and 4 bases at J, leaving 12 bases unmatched. The CDR3 sequence is 18 residues long. The DNA of the CDR3 is TGTGCCAGCAGTTTCTCAAGGACAGGGGGGGATTCATACAATGAGCAGTTCTTC. It is translated as CASSFSRTGGDSYNEQFF.